A selection of T cell receptor beta chains follows, all from one sample in a study of blood T cells in healthy people across ages. TCRdb reprocessed the 5' RACE reads via MiXCR and lists one record per CDR3 protein. The sample lists approximately 600,000 distinct CDR3 sequences, about 54% occurring once. Sequencing was carried out using blood. Receptors were obtained from a man aged 60 to 75 in good health. Both conserved end residues are part of each CDR3. Fields, in order: clone size, V gene, J gene, D gene, CDR3 protein, CDR3 DNA. The D gene is left open where the match is weak. Clone size is given for some rows only: seen once, a few or many times, or a class if the clone is expanded.

clone_size: NA; v_call: TRBV29-1; j_call: TRBJ1-1; d_call: NA; cdr3_aa: CSGRTEINTEAFF; cdr3_nt: TGCAGCGGTCGGACAGAGATAAACACTGAAGCTTTCTTT
clone_size: NA; v_call: TRBV29-1; j_call: TRBJ2-7; d_call: NA; cdr3_aa: CSVERGGPPYEQYF; cdr3_nt: TGCAGCGTTGAAAGGGGGGGCCCTCCCTACGAGCAGTACTTC
clone_size: NA; v_call: TRBV21-1; j_call: TRBJ2-3; d_call: NA; cdr3_aa: CASSKCYPGQSFTDTQYF; cdr3_nt: TGTGCCAGCAGCAAATGCTACCCGGGACAGAGTTTCACAGATACGCAGTATTTT
clone_size: NA; v_call: TRBV18; j_call: TRBJ2-7; d_call: NA; cdr3_aa: CASSPGVGGEQYF; cdr3_nt: TGTGCCAGCTCACCAGGAGTTGGAGGGGAGCAGTACTTC
clone_size: few; v_call: TRBV15; j_call: TRBJ1-6; d_call: TRBD1; cdr3_aa: CATSVGTGGNSPLHF; cdr3_nt: TGTGCCACCAGCGTCGGGACAGGGGGAAATTCACCCCTCCACTTT
clone_size: many; v_call: TRBV18; j_call: TRBJ2-1; d_call: NA; cdr3_aa: CASSPPLNEQFF; cdr3_nt: TGTGCCAGCTCACCACCACTCAATGAGCAGTTCTTC
clone_size: few; v_call: TRBV20-1; j_call: TRBJ2-5; d_call: NA; cdr3_aa: CSARSPEGGRETQYF; cdr3_nt: TGCAGTGCTAGATCCCCCGAAGGGGGACGGGAGACCCAGTACTTC
clone_size: NA; v_call: TRBV7-9; j_call: TRBJ1-1; d_call: TRBD1; cdr3_aa: CASSRDRGMNTEAFF; cdr3_nt: TGTGCCAGCAGCCGGGACAGGGGGATGAACACTGAAGCTTTCTTT
clone_size: NA; v_call: TRBV7-2; j_call: TRBJ2-1; d_call: NA; cdr3_aa: CASSPIRGGQGEQFF; cdr3_nt: TGTGCCAGCAGCCCCATCAGGGGGGGGCAAGGTGAGCAGTTCTTC
clone_size: few; v_call: TRBV5-1; j_call: TRBJ2-5; d_call: NA; cdr3_aa: CASSPEGRIQYF; cdr3_nt: TGCGCCAGCAGCCCGGAGGGCCGGATCCAGTACTTC
clone_size: NA; v_call: TRBV5-6; j_call: TRBJ1-1; d_call: TRBD1; cdr3_aa: CASSGQGAGTEAFF; cdr3_nt: TGTGCCAGCAGCGGACAGGGGGCAGGGACTGAAGCTTTCTTT
clone_size: NA; v_call: TRBV7-9; j_call: TRBJ2-7; d_call: NA; cdr3_aa: CASSLEMGEQYF; cdr3_nt: TGTGCCAGCAGCTTAGAGATGGGCGAACAGTACTTC
clone_size: few; v_call: TRBV6-1; j_call: TRBJ2-7; d_call: TRBD2; cdr3_aa: CASSEAPGGLYEQYF; cdr3_nt: TGTGCCAGCAGTGAAGCCCCGGGGGGGCTCTACGAGCAGTACTTC
clone_size: NA; v_call: TRBV10-3; j_call: TRBJ2-7; d_call: TRBD2; cdr3_aa: CAIRHTSASSYEQYF; cdr3_nt: TGTGCCATCAGGCATACTAGCGCAAGCTCCTACGAGCAGTACTTC
clone_size: few; v_call: TRBV7-2; j_call: TRBJ2-7; d_call: NA; cdr3_aa: CASSLGGIMRREQYF; cdr3_nt: TGTGCCAGCAGCTTAGGTGGCATCATGAGGAGAGAGCAGTACTTC
clone_size: NA; v_call: TRBV3-1; j_call: TRBJ1-1; d_call: NA; cdr3_aa: CASSPDDGLMNTEAFF; cdr3_nt: TGTGCCAGCAGCCCCGACGACGGTCTTATGAACACTGAAGCTTTCTTT
clone_size: many; v_call: TRBV29-1; j_call: TRBJ2-7; d_call: NA; cdr3_aa: CSADTTGNGEQYF; cdr3_nt: TGCAGCGCCGACACAACAGGGAACGGCGAGCAGTACTTC
clone_size: many; v_call: TRBV11-3; j_call: TRBJ2-5; d_call: TRBD1; cdr3_aa: CASSSRDRGIETQYF; cdr3_nt: TGTGCCAGCAGCTCCCGGGACAGGGGCATAGAGACCCAGTACTTC
clone_size: NA; v_call: TRBV3-1; j_call: TRBJ2-5; d_call: NA; cdr3_aa: CASSQARLGSGVETQYF; cdr3_nt: TGTGCCAGCAGCCAAGCCCGACTAGGGTCAGGTGTGGAGACCCAGTACTTC
clone_size: NA; v_call: TRBV5-6; j_call: TRBJ1-1; d_call: NA; cdr3_aa: CASSSPSGTLGGNEEAFF; cdr3_nt: TGTGCCAGCAGCTCCCCCTCCGGGACCTTAGGGGGGAACGAAGAAGCTTTCTTT
clone_size: few; v_call: TRBV29-1; j_call: TRBJ2-7; d_call: TRBD1; cdr3_aa: CSAQGLGYEQYF; cdr3_nt: TGCAGCGCACAGGGGCTTGGATACGAGCAGTACTTC
clone_size: NA; v_call: TRBV11-2; j_call: TRBJ2-5; d_call: TRBD2; cdr3_aa: CASSNGLAGIQETQYF; cdr3_nt: TGTGCCAGCAGCAATGGACTAGCGGGGATCCAAGAGACCCAGTACTTC
clone_size: NA; v_call: TRBV12-3/TRBV12-4; j_call: TRBJ1-6; d_call: NA; cdr3_aa: CASSLGQAHNSPLHF; cdr3_nt: TGTGCCAGCAGTTTAGGGCAGGCCCATAATTCACCCCTCCACTTT